Reported below is one TCR beta chain. Which antigen it targets is not known. No much larger clone is present one base from it, and per-base qualities are unavailable. To prepare the library, PCR was applied. DNA from cultured CD4+ T cells was subjected to TCR sequencing with the Oncomine TCR Beta short-read assay at the Johns Hopkins FTIC core. The QIAamp micro DNA kit was used to extract genomic DNA from the cultured CD4+ T cells. The Oncomine TCR Beta libraries from cultured CD4+ T cells were pooled using unique dual indexes and then sequenced on an Illumina iSeq 100. In the original analysis: Non-productive sequences were removed, and CDR3s that did not start with C, did not end with F or W, or were shorter than 7 amino acids were discarded. Antigen-specific clonotypes were identified using the MANAFEST web application through comparison of peptide-stimulated wells with reference and other culture wells. Positive clones required FDR below 0.05, an odds ratio above 5, and productive frequency above 0.1% in at least two of three replicate wells. A clonotype counted as cross-reactive if it showed significant expansion both in the SARS-CoV-2 spike wells and in at least one common cold coronavirus spike condition. Using R version 3.6.1, CDR3 homology was evaluated through Levenshtein distances (stringdist) along with unrooted phylogenetic trees (ape). TCRdb trimmed public reads at Q25 via fastp, called clones via MiXCR and kept in-frame beta chains. Under each unique CDR3 protein, matching rows form one entry showing the most common genes and DNA. The V and J calls shown here were made by TCRdb, not taken from the authors' results. The sample profile shows about 23,000 distinct CDR3 sequences; roughly 44% of them were found once. 4% to 5% of the sample is in the top ten clones.

The data belong to a study of vaccination and CD4 T cells after COVID-19 (dated by TCRdb to 2022 to 2024). Background on the whole study: Convalescent patients had a positive SARS-CoV-2 result on nasal swab PCR, and of these patients, several had mild disease and one had severe disease. The convalescent cohort included six males and four females, with two Hispanic individuals, seven Caucasians, two Asians and one multiracial person. Participants received two doses of either the Pfizer-BioNTech BNT162b2 vaccine (n=8) or the Moderna mRNA-1273 vaccine (n=2). Post-COVID blood samples from convalescent patients were collected a median of approximately 100 days after diagnosis, with a range of roughly 30 to 170 days. Post-vaccine blood samples were obtained a median of approximately 70 days after the second vaccine dose, with a range of about 13 to 250 days. A few convalescent patients gave samples both early after vaccination (day 14) and late after vaccination (days 161 to 241). Overlapping spike peptide pools from SARS-CoV-2 and from the common cold coronaviruses HCoV-NL63, HCoV-OC43 and HCoV-229E were used as culture stimuli. As controls, cultures received a CEFX viral epitope pool (the positive control), an HIV-1 Nef peptide pool (the negative control), or no peptide at all. In 10 COVID-19 convalescent patients and a few infection-naive healthy vaccine recipients, researchers compared the spike-specific CD4+ TCR repertoire from before mRNA vaccination with the repertoire from after. What the work shows at the level of the full study, not this receptor alone: In convalescent patients, a median roughly 87% of post-vaccine SARS-CoV-2-reactive clones were detected only after vaccination, and vaccine-specific priming was suggested by this finding. In convalescent patients, nearly all vaccine-specific clones (304 of 307) were found to be mono-reactive for SARS-CoV-2 spike rather than cross-reactive with common cold coronaviruses. Relatively few convalescent patients were included in the study, and early timepoints after natural infection were not analyzed. Although the median number of SARS-CoV-2-reactive clonotypes went up from 21 after infection to 38 after vaccination, the increase was not significant.

The meaning of the sample's time point label: late sampling 161 to 241 days after vaccination in a few convalescent patients. This specimen's treatment or condition label, per the study, means: approximately nine-day PBMC culture with coronavirus spike peptide pools or control peptides (ViraFEST assay). To expand antigen-specific T cells with peptide pools and then pick out the expanded clonotypes through TCR sequencing, the study relied on the ViraFEST assay. The convalescent patients' positive SARS-CoV-2 PCR tests fell between March and December 2020, which was before the Alpha, Beta and Delta variants emerged in the United States. PBMCs were cultured at about 2 million per well in IMDM supplemented with around 5.5% human AB serum and 9 to 10 IU/ml IL-2, with roughly 10 ug/ml peptide pools added. Half of the culture medium was replaced with fresh IL-2-containing medium on days 3 and 7. After roughly nine days of culture, CD4+ T cells were isolated by negative selection using the EasySep CD4+ T cell isolation kit. Ficoll-Paque Plus gradient centrifugation was used to isolate PBMCs from whole blood, and the isolated PBMCs were then either used fresh or cryopreserved at -140C. Each culture condition was generally run in triplicate wells.

The sequence was obtained from a human donor who had recovered from COVID-19. The sequences come from CD4+ T cells from blood, cultured in vitro, collected about 7 months after SARS-CoV-2 vaccination.

The DNA reads as follows: TGTGCCAGCAGACAGGGACTCACAGATACGCAGTATTTT. This is translated as CASRQGLTDTQYF. Here the chain combines TRBV7-2 and TRBJ2-3; the D segment is perhaps TRBD1 or TRBD2, each sharing 6 matched bases. Spanning cysteine to phenylalanine, the CDR3 consists of 13 amino acids. Of the read, only the CDR3 DNA is kept; its 39 bases are in frame from base 1. V is shortened by 6 bases, J by 2 bases, and the region joining them spans 9 bases. Looking up the germline V gene yields CDR1 SGHTA and CDR2 FQGNSA. The full variable domain, completed from the reference TRBV7-2 and TRBJ2-3 proteins outside the CDR3, reads GAGVSQSPSNKVTEKGKDVELRCDPISGHTALYWYRQSLGQGLEFLIYFQGNSAPDKSGLPSDRFSAERTGGSVSTLTIQRTQQEDSAVYLCASRQGLTDTQYFGPGTRLTVL.